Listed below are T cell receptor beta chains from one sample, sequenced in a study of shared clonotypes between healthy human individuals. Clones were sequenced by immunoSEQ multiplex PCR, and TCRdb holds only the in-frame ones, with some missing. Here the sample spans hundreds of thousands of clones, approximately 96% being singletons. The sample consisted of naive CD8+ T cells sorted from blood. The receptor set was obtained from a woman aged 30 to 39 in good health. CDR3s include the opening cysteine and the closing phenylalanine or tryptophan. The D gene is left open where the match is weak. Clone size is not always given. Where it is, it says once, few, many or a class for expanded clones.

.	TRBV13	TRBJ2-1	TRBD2	CASSPPGLGYNEQFF	TGTGCCAGCAGCCCCCCGGGACTAGGGTACAATGAGCAGTTCTTC
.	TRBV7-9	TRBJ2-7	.	CASSPPGDYEQYF	TGTGCCAGCAGCCCCCCAGGGGACTACGAGCAGTACTTC
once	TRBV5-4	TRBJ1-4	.	CASSLVENEKLFF	TGTGCCAGCAGCTTGGTTGAGAATGAAAAACTGTTTTTT
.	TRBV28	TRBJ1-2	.	CASSSLEGDYGYTF	TGTGCCAGCAGTTCCCTAGAGGGGGACTATGGCTACACCTTC
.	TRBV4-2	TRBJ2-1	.	CASSPLTVDYNEQFF	TGTGCCAGCAGCCCGCTGACGGTGGACTACAATGAGCAGTTCTTC
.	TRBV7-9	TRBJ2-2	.	CALRGYGGELFF	TGTGCCTTGAGGGGGTACGGCGGGGAGCTGTTTTTT
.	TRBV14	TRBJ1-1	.	CASSQGVHRGMNTEAFF	TGTGCCAGCAGCCAAGGGGTGCATCGGGGTATGAACACTGAAGCTTTCTTT
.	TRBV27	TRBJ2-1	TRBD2	CASSSGTSGRNEQFF	TGTGCCAGCAGTTCCGGGACTAGCGGGAGGAATGAGCAGTTCTTC
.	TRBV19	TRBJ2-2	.	CASSIESGPGELFF	TGTGCCAGTAGTATAGAGTCGGGCCCCGGGGAGCTGTTTTTT
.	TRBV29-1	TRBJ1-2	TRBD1	CSVGAPGQGSYGYTF	TGCAGCGTGGGGGCCCCGGGACAGGGGAGTTATGGCTACACCTTC
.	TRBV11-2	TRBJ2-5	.	CASSPPLRGQETQYF	TGTGCCAGCAGCCCCCCACTCCGGGGACAAGAGACCCAGTACTTC
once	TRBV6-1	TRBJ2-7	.	CASSEANRGPYEQYF	TGTGCCAGCAGTGAAGCGAATAGGGGACCCTACGAGCAGTACTTC
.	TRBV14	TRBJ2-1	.	CASKRRGIDEQFF	TGTGCCAGCAAAAGGCGGGGCATCGATGAGCAGTTCTTC
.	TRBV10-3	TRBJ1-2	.	CATRDIYGYTF	TGTGCCACCCGGGATATTTATGGCTACACCTTC
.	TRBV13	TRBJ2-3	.	CASSSDWIEDTQYF	TGTGCCAGCAGCTCAGACTGGATTGAAGATACGCAGTATTTT
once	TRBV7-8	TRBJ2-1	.	CASSRAASTYNEQFF	TGTGCCAGCAGCCGAGCGGCCAGCACCTACAATGAGCAGTTCTTC
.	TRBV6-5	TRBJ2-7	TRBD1	CASSHRGSEQYF	TGTGCCAGCAGCCACAGGGGTAGCGAGCAGTACTTC
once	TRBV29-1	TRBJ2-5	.	CSVARGETQYF	TGCAGCGTTGCAAGGGGAGAGACCCAGTACTTC
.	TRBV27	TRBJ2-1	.	CASSLATANEQFF	TGTGCCAGCAGTTTGGCGACAGCCAATGAGCAGTTCTTC
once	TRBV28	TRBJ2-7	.	CASSRRSYEQYF	TGTGCCAGCAGCCGAAGGTCCTACGAGCAGTACTTC
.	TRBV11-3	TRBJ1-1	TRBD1	CASSSHQGATEAFF	TGTGCCAGCAGCTCCCACCAGGGGGCCACTGAAGCTTTCTTT
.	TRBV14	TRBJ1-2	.	CASSQDGGRHYGYTF	TGTGCCAGCAGCCAAGATGGGGGGCGCCACTATGGCTACACCTTC
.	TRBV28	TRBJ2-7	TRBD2	CASSLLLAGGHEQYF	TGTGCCAGCAGTTTATTATTAGCGGGAGGCCACGAGCAGTACTTC
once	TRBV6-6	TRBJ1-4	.	CASSYSHGSNEKLFF	TGTGCCAGCAGTTACTCACACGGGTCTAATGAAAAACTGTTTTTT
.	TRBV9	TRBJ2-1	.	CASSVSHNNEQFF	TGTGCCAGCAGCGTGTCCCATAACAATGAGCAGTTCTTC
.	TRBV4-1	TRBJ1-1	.	CASSPRREVNTEAFF	TGCGCCAGCAGCCCCCGAAGGGAAGTTAACACTGAAGCTTTCTTT
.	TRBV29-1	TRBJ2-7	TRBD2	CSVGSSGRIYEQYF	TGCAGCGTTGGGTCTAGCGGGAGGATTTACGAGCAGTACTTC
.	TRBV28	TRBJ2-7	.	CASSFRTYEQYF	TGTGCCAGCAGTTTTAGAACCTACGAGCAGTACTTC
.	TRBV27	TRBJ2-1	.	CASSSSQGGIYNEQFF	TGTGCCAGCAGCTCAAGCCAGGGAGGCATCTACAATGAGCAGTTCTTC
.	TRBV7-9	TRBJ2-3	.	CASSLSSGDTQYF	TGTGCCAGCAGCTTAAGTAGCGGAGATACGCAGTATTTT
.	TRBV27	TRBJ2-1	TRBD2	CASSLLAGGNNEQFF	TGTGCCAGCAGTTTATTAGCGGGAGGCAACAATGAGCAGTTCTTC